The present TCR beta chain was sequenced within a study of cytomegalovirus exposure and HLA in healthy donors. Donors were drawn from the approximately 110-subject validation cohort, separate from the roughly 700-subject first cohort. Sequencing was performed with immunoSEQ multiplex PCR; in TCRdb, only in-frame clones are kept and a portion is missing. The sample yields some 140,000 clones, about nine tenths seen once. This receptor was identified in a woman aged 25 to 45 in good health and CMV-seropositive. Sequenced: PBMCs.

The CDR3 here is CASSLGQGLDTQYF. In nucleotides, the CDR3 is TGTGCCAGCAGCTTGGGACAGGGATTAGATACGCAGTATTTT. The genes are TRBV5-4 and TRBJ2-3; 7 nucleotides line up with TRBD1. Unmatched junction bases numbered 3, after V lost 0 bases and J lost 5 bases. CDR3 length: 14 residues. CDR1 and CDR2 from the germline V gene are SGHNT and YYREEE (reference sequence).